This T cell receptor beta chain was identified in a study of blood T cell repertoires in COVID-19 (dated by TCRdb to 2018 to 2021). With regard to the full study: The collaborator samples originated in the United States, Italy and Spain and spanned the acute and convalescent phases of COVID-19. The material from the prospective study consisted of cDNA or gDNA derived from T cells, B-cell-depleted T cells, or PBMCs. The dataset comprised deeply sampled blood TCRbeta repertoires from subjects exposed to, actively infected with, or recovered from COVID-19. The repertoires were released in a freely available public database intended as a resource for research on the immune response to SARS-CoV-2. Samples came from the ongoing ImmuneRACE study (first 160 participants) plus 1,254 subjects from 6 global collaborators. Sample metadata almost always included a de-identified subject ID, COVID-19 status, age in years and sex. Where available, HLA class I and class II types were obtained from metadata supplied by the sample provider rather than from assay-based typing. What the work shows at the level of the full study, not this receptor alone: Clinical and demographic metadata were provided uncurated, with the amount varying by source and participant.

Whole blood was collected in K2EDTA tubes by collaborating institutions according to the institutions' own protocols. For TCRbeta analysis, collaborator samples were shipped as frozen whole blood, as isolated PBMCs, or as DNA extracted from either sample type. To note about this clone: Its antigen specificity is not known. No much larger clone exists at a distance of one base, and base qualities are not known.

TCRbeta CDR3 regions were amplified from genomic DNA using the immunoSEQ Assay, a bias-controlled multiplex PCR. The authors' analysis ran thus. The number of nucleated cells in each sample was estimated by amplification of reference gene primers within the assay. To quantify the absolute abundance of each unique TCRbeta CDR3 rearrangement, sequence reads were collapsed and filtered. For each sample, productive Simpson clonality was calculated by taking the square root of Simpson's diversity index across productive rearrangements. This is the immuneACCESS table as TCRdb keeps it, with only in-frame sequences that have V and J called. A part of the clones is gone; compared with another copy, unresolved V genes explain less than half, and the rest is unexplained. Clonal size and the V and J genes are those of that table, whereas D and trimming came from the DNA. The sample yields some 200,000 clones; more than 75% were counted once. 5.5% to 7% of the sample is in the top ten clones.

The sequencing sample was made of peripheral blood. The source of this sequence is a man older than 75 with acute or convalescent COVID-19.

CDR3 region: CASSLFQGEEVYGYTF. The bases are TGCGCCAGCAGTCTCTTCCAGGGGGAGGAGGTCTATGGCTACACCTTC. In this chain, TRBV23-1 is recombined with TRBJ1-2; 7 central bases correspond to TRBD1. TRBV23-1 is treated as an ORF (open reading frame) with a function not yet certain. Compared with germline, V lacks 4 bases and J lacks 4 bases; bases without a gene match: 12. Inclusive of the bounding cysteine and phenylalanine, the CDR3 is 16 residues long. Only CDR3 DNA is held: 48 bases, read in frame from base 1.